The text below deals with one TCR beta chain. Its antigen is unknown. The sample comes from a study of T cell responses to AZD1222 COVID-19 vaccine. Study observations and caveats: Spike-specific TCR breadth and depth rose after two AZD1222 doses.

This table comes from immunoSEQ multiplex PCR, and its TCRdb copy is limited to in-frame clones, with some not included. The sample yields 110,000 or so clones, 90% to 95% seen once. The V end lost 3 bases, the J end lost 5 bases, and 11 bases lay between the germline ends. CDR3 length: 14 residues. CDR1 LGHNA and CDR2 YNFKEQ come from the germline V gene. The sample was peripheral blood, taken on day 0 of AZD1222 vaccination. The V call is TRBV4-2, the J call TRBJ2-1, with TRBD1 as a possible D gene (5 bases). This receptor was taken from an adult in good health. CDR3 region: CASSHGDRDNEQFF. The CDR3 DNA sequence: TGTGCCAGCAGCCACGGAGACAGAGACAATGAGCAGTTCTTC.